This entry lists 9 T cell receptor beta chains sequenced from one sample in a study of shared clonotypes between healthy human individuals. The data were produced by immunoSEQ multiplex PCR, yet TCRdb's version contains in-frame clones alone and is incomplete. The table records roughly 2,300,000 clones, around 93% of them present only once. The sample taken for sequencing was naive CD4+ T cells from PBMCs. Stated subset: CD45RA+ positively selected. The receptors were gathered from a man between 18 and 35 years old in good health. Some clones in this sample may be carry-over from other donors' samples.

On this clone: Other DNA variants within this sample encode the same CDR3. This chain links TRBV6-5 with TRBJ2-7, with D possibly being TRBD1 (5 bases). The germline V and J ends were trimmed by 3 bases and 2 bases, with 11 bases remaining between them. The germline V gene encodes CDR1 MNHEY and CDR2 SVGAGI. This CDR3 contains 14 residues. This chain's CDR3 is CASSYRPGPYEQYF. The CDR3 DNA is TGTGCCAGCAGTTATCGTCCAGGGCCCTACGAGCAGTACTTC.

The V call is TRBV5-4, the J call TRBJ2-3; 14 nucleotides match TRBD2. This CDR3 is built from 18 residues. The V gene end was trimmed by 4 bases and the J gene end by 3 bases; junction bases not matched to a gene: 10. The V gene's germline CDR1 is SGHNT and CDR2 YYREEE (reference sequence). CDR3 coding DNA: TGTGCCAGCAGCCATAGACTAGCGGGAGGGCCCGGAACAGATACGCAGTATTTT. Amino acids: CASSHRLAGGPGTDTQYF.

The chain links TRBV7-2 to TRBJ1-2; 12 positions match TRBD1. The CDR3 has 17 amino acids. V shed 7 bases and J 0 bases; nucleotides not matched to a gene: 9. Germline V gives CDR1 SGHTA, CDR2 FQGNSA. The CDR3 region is CASTLYGTGGPNYGYTF. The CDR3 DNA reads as TGTGCCAGCACCCTCTACGGGACAGGGGGCCCTAACTATGGCTACACCTTC.

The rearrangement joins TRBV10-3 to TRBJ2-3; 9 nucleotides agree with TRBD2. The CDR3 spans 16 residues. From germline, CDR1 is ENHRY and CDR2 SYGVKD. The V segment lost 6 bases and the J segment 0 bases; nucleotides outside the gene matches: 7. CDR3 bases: TGTGCCATCAGCTTACATAGCGGGAGTAGCACAGATACGCAGTATTTT. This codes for CAISLHSGSSTDTQYF.

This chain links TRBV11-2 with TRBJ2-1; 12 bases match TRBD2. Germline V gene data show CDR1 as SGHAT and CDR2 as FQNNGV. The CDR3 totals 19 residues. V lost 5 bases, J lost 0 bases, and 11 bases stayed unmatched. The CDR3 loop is CASSQRTSGIGSSYNEQFF. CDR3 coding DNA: TGTGCCAGCAGCCAAAGGACTAGCGGGATTGGAAGCTCCTACAATGAGCAGTTCTTC.

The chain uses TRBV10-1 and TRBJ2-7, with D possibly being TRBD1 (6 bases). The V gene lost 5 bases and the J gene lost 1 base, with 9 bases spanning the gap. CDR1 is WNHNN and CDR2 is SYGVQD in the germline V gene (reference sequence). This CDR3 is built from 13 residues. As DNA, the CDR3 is TGCGCCAGCAGTCCGGGACAATCCTACGAGCAGTACTTC. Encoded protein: CASSPGQSYEQYF.

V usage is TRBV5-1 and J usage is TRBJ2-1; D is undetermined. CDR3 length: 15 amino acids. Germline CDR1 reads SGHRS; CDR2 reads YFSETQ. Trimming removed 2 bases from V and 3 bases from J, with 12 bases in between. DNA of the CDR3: TGCGCCAGCAGCTTCGTAAGTGACAACTACAATGAGCAGTTCTTC. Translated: CASSFVSDNYNEQFF.

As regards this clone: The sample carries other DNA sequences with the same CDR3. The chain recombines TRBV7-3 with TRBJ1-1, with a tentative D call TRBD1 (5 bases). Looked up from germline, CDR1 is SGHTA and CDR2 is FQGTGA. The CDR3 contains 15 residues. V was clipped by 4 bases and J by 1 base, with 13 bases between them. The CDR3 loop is CASSSTGTGNTEAFF. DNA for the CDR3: TGTGCCAGCAGCTCCACCGGGACCGGGAACACTGAAGCTTTCTTT.

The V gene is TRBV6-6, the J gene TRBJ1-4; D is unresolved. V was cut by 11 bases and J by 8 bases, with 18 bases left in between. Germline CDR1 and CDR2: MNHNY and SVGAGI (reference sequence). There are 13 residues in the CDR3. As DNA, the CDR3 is TGTGCCGCCAGCAGAGGTCTCGGGGAAAAACTGTTTTTT. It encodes CAASRGLGEKLFF.